What follows are 13 T cell receptor beta chains derived from one specimen sequenced in a study of T cells in Graves' hyperthyroidism and ophthalmopathy. Amplified regions were TCR beta CDR3 sequences from RNA transcripts. HTBI primers drove first-round RT-PCR of the TCR CDR3. Each CDR3 protein gets one entry after TCRdb re-called the multiplex PCR reads with MiXCR. The sample consists of about 560,000 distinct CDR3 sequences, approximately 14% of them appearing once. The sequenced material came from blood. The receptor set was obtained from a woman aged 40-49 years with Graves' hyperthyroidism.

The chain carries TRBV7-6 and TRBJ1-5; D not resolved. Germline CDR1 and CDR2: SGHVS and FNYEAQ. The CDR3 sequence is 15 residues long. Trimming took off 5 bases at V and 7 bases at J, with 18 bases between the two ends. The CDR3 sequence is CASSRGPSSSQPQHF. The CDR3 nucleotides read TGTGCCAGCAGCCGAGGACCGAGCTCTTCACAGCCCCAGCATTTT. Variable domain in full (rest from reference TRBV7-6 and TRBJ1-5): GAGVSQSPRYKVTKRGQDVALRCDPISGHVSLYWYRQALGQGPEFLTYFNYEAQQDKSGLPNDRFSAERPEGSISTLTIQRTEQRDSAMYRCASSRGPSSSQPQHFGDGTRLSIL.

This clonotype was seen at least ten times. The chain employs TRBV5-8 and TRBJ1-2; 9 nucleotides agree with TRBD1. This CDR3 is built from 15 residues. V lost 0 bases and J lost 4; bases outside the gene matches: 4. Germline V lookup: CDR1 SGHTS, CDR2 YDEGEE. The CDR3 reads CASSLVGQGPYGYTF. The CDR3 DNA follows: TGTGCCAGCAGCTTGGTGGGACAGGGACCCTATGGCTACACCTTC. The whole variable domain, filled in from reference TRBV5-8 and TRBJ1-2, reads EAGVTQSPTHLIKTRGQQATLRCSPISGHTSVYWYQQALGLGLQFLLWYDEGEERNRGNFPPRFSGRQFPNYSSELNVNALELEDSALYLCASSLVGQGPYGYTFGSGTRLTVV.

This clonotype was seen at least ten times. The chain recombines TRBV15 with TRBJ1-4; 8 nucleotides match TRBD1. CDR3 size: 12 residues. Trimming took 4 bases from V and 13 from J; bases not matched to a gene: 5. Germline assignment: CDR1 LNHNV and CDR2 YYDKDF (reference sequence). CDR3 nucleotide sequence: TGTGCCACCAGCAACCGGGACAGGCCACTGTTTTTT. It encodes CATSNRDRPLFF.

This clonotype was counted many times. The chain recombines TRBV2 with TRBJ2-5, with 7 bases matching TRBD2. CDR3 length equals 15 residues. Germline values: CDR1 SNHLY, CDR2 FYNNEI. Unmatched junction bases numbered 10, after V lost 6 bases and J lost 3 bases. The CDR3 protein is CASSGSSGGEETQYF. The CDR3 coding sequence is TGTGCCAGCAGCGGGTCTAGCGGAGGTGAAGAGACCCAGTACTTC. Drawing the rest from reference TRBV2 and TRBJ2-5, the complete variable domain is EPEVTQTPSHQVTQMGQEVILRCVPISNHLYFYWYRQILGQKVEFLVSFYNNEISEKSEIFDDQFSVERPDGSNFTLKIRSTKLEDSAMYFCASSGSSGGEETQYFGPGTRLLVL.

There are many counts of this clonotype. The chain is built from TRBV12-3 or TRBV12-4 and TRBJ2-3; D is unclear. V lost 7 bases and J 5 bases, leaving 19 bases between the germline ends. The CDR3 has 15 residues. The CDR3 DNA reads as TGTGCCAGCACTCCGACCACGGAGAGGATAGATACGCAGTATTTT. Residues: CASTPTTERIDTQYF.

This clonotype was recorded many times. The V and J genes are TRBV27 and TRBJ1-4; D unclear. CDR1 is MNHEY, CDR2 SMNVEV, per germline (reference sequence). This CDR3 is built from 16 residues. The germline V and J ends were trimmed by 0 bases and 4 bases, with 12 bases remaining between them. CDR3 in amino acids: CASSLSRGNYNEKLFF. DNA of the CDR3: TGTGCCAGCAGTTTATCGAGAGGCAACTATAATGAAAAACTGTTTTTT.

The J gene is TRBJ1-1, the V gene TRBV14; no definite D call. The CDR3 has 15 residues. V was clipped by 4 bases and J by 0 bases, with 12 bases between them. Germline V gene data show CDR1 as SGHDN and CDR2 as FVKESK. CDR3 in amino acids: CASSPSAALNTEAFF. The CDR3 nucleotides are TGTGCCAGCAGCCCCTCCGCCGCCCTGAACACTGAAGCTTTCTTT.

At least ten counts were recorded for this clonotype. The rearrangement joins TRBV6-1 to TRBJ2-2; 9 bases align to TRBD1. In germline, CDR1 is MNHNS, CDR2 SASEGT. V shed 5 bases and J 5 bases; nucleotides not matched to a gene: 9. CDR3 length equals 16 residues. CDR3 sequence reads: CASSPGQGMVTGELFF. CDR3 nucleotides: TGTGCCAGCAGTCCAGGACAGGGGATGGTAACCGGGGAGCTGTTTTTT.

This clonotype showed up many times. V gene TRBV5-1 combines with J gene TRBJ2-1, with D unresolved. This CDR3 has 15 residues. V was shortened by 0 bases and J by 2 bases, with 9 bases between the two germline ends. Germline V lookup: CDR1 SGHRS, CDR2 YFSETQ. The CDR3 nucleotides read TGCGCCAGCAGCTTGGGAGAGCCGCCCTACAATGAGCAGTTCTTC. Translating gives CASSLGEPPYNEQFF.

Regarding this clonotype: One base away lies a much larger clone, so this may be a sequencing read error. The DNA for the CDR3 is TGTGCCAGCAATCGACAGGGAACCGGCGAGCGGTACTTC. Translated: CASNRQGTGERYF. This rearrangement joins TRBV2 to TRBJ2-7, with 7 bases matching TRBD1. This CDR3 has 13 residues. CDR1 is SNHLY and CDR2 is FYNNEI in the germline V gene.

This clonotype was seen at least ten times. The chain is built from TRBV12-3 or TRBV12-4 and TRBJ2-7, with D possibly matching TRBD2 (5 bases). The CDR3 extends over 14 amino acids. With 3 bases removed from V and 7 bases from J, the gap between germline ends came to 16 bases. CDR3 in amino acids: CASSLGGTRREQYF. Written as DNA, the CDR3 is TGTGCCAGCAGTTTGGGCGGAACTAGGAGGGAGCAGTACTTC.

This clonotype has at least ten counts. The J gene is TRBJ2-3, the V gene TRBV7-2; D is ambiguous. V lost 3 bases, J lost 2 bases, and 9 bases lay in between. The germline V gene encodes CDR1 SGHTA and CDR2 FQGNSA. The CDR3 extends over 14 amino acids. CDR3 in DNA: TGTGCCAGCAGCTTTGGGGAATCCACAGATACGCAGTATTTT. Translated, it gives CASSFGESTDTQYF.

The chain links TRBV2 to TRBJ1-4, with D possibly being TRBD1 (6 bases). Germline CDR1 is SNHLY and CDR2 is FYNNEI. Between the trimmed V and J ends, which lost 5 bases and 3 bases, there was a span of 13 bases. The CDR3 has 15 amino acids. The CDR3 loop reads CASSRQAAANEKLFF. CDR3 sequence (DNA): TGTGCCAGCAGTAGACAGGCGGCGGCTAATGAAAAACTGTTTTTT. Full variable domain (missing parts from reference TRBV2 and TRBJ1-4): EPEVTQTPSHQVTQMGQEVILRCVPISNHLYFYWYRQILGQKVEFLVSFYNNEISEKSEIFDDQFSVERPDGSNFTLKIRSTKLEDSAMYFCASSRQAAANEKLFFGSGTQLSVL.